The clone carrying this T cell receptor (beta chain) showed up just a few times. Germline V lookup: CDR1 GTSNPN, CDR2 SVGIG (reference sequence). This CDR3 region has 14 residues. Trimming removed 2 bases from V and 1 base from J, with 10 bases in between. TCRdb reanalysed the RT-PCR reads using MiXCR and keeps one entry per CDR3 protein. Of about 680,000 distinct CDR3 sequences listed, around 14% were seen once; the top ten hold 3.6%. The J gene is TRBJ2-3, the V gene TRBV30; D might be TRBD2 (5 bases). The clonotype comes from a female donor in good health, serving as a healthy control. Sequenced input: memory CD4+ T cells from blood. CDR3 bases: TGTGCCTGGAGTCCAGCGGTAGGCACAGATACGCAGTATTTT. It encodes CAWSPAVGTDTQYF.